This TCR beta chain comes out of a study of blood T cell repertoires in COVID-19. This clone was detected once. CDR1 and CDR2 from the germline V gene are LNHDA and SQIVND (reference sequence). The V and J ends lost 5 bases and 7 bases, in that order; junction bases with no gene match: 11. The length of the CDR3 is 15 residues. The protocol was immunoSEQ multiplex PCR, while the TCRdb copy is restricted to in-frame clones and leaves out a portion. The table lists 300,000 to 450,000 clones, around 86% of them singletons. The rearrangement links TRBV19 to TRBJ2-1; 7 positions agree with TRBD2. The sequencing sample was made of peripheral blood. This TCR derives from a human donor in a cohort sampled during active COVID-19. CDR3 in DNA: TGTGCCAGTAGTGGGCCCGGGGGGTTTAGTAATGAGCAGTTCTTC. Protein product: CASSGPGGFSNEQFF.